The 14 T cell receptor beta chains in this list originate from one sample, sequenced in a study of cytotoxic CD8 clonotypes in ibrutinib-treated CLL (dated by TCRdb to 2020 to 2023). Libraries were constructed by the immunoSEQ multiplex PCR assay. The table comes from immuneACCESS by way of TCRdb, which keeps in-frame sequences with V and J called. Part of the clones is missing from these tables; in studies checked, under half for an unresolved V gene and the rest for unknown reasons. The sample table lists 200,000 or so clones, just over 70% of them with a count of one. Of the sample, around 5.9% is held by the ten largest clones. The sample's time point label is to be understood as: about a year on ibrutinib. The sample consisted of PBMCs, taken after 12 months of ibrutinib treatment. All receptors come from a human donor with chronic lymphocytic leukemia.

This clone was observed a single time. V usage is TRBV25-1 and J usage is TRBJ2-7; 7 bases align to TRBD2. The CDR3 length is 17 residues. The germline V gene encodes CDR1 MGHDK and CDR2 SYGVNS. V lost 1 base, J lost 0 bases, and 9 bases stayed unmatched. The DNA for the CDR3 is TGTGCCAGCAGTGAATCGCCACCTAGGGAGGGCTCCTACGAGCAGTACTTC. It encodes CASSESPPREGSYEQYF.

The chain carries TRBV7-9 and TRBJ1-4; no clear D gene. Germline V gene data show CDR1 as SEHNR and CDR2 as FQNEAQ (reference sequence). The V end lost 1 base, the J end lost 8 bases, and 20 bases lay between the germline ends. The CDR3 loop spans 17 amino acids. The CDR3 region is CASSLVAHLTGREKLFF. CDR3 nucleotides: TGTGCCAGCAGCTTAGTTGCGCACCTCACCGGGCGGGAAAAACTGTTTTTT.

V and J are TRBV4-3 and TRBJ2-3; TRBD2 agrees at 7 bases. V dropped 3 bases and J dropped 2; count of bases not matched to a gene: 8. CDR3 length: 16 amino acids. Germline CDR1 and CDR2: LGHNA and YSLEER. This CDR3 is CASSHTSALNTDTQYF. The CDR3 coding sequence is TGCGCCAGCAGCCACACTAGCGCCCTTAACACAGATACGCAGTATTTT.

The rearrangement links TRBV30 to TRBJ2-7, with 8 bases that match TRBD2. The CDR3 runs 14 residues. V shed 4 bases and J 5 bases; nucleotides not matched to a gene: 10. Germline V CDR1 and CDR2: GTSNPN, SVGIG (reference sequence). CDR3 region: CAWTRGGTGHEQYF. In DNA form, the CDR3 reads TGTGCCTGGACCCGGGGGGGAACGGGACACGAGCAGTACTTC.

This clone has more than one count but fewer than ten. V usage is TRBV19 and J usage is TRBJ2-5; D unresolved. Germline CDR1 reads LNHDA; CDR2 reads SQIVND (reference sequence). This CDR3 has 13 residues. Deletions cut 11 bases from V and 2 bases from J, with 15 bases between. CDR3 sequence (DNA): TGTGCCCACCCCGTCGGCCGGCAAGAGACCCAGTACTTC. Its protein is CAHPVGRQETQYF.

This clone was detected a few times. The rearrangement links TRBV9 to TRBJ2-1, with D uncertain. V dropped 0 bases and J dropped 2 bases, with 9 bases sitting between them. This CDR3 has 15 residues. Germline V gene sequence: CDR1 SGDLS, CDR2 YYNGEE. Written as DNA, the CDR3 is TGTGCCAGCAGCGTAGATCAGTCTCCCTACAATGAGCAGTTCTTC. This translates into CASSVDQSPYNEQFF.

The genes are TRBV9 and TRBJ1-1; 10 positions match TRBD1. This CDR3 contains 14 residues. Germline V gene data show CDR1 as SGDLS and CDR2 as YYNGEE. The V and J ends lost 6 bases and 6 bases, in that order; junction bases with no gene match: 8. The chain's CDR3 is CASKFRDRGPEAFF. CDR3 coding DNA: TGTGCCAGCAAATTTAGGGACAGGGGTCCTGAAGCTTTCTTT.

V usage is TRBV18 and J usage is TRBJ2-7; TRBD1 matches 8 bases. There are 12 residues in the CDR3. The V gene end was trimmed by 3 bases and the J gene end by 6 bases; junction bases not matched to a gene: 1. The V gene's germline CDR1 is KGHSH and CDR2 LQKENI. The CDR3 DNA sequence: TGTGCCAGCTCACCCACAGGGGGCGAGCAGTACTTC. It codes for CASSPTGGEQYF.

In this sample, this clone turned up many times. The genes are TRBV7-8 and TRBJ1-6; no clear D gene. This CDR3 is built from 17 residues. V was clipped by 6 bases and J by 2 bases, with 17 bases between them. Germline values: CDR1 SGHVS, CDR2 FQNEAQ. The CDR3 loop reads CASSRRNQLTYNSPLHF. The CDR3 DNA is TGTGCCAGCAGTAGGAGGAACCAGCTCACCTATAATTCACCCCTCCACTTT.

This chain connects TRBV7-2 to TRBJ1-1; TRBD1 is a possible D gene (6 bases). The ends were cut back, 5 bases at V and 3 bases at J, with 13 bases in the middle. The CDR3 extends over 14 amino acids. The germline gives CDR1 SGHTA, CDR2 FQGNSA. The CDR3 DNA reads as TGTGCCAGCAGCCTCAGGGGTGTGTACACTGAAGCTTTCTTT. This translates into CASSLRGVYTEAFF.

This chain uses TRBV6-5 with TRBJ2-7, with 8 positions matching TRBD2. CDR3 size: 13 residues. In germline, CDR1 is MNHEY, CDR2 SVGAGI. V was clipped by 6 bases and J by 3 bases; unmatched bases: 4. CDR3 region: CASRRSGGYEQYF. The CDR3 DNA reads TGTGCCAGCAGGCGGAGCGGGGGCTACGAGCAGTACTTC.

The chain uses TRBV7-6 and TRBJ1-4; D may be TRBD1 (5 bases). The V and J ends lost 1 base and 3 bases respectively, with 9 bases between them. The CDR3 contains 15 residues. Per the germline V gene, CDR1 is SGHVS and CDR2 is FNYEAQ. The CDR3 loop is CASSLEQGPNEKLFF. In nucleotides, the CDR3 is TGTGCCAGCAGCTTAGAGCAGGGACCTAATGAAAAACTGTTTTTT.

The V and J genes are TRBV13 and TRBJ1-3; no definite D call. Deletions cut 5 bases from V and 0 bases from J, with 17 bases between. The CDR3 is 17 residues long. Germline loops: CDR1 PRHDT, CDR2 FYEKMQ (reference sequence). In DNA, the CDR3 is TGTGCCAGCAGCCGAAGGGTAGGCACCATCTCTGGAAACACCATATATTTT. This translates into CASSRRVGTISGNTIYF.

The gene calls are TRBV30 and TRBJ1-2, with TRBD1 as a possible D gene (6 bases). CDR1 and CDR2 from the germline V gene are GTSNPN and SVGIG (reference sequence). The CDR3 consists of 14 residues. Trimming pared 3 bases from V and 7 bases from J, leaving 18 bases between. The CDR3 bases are TGTGCCTGGAGGCGGGACATCCCTACTGGTGGCTACACCTTC. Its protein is CAWRRDIPTGGYTF.